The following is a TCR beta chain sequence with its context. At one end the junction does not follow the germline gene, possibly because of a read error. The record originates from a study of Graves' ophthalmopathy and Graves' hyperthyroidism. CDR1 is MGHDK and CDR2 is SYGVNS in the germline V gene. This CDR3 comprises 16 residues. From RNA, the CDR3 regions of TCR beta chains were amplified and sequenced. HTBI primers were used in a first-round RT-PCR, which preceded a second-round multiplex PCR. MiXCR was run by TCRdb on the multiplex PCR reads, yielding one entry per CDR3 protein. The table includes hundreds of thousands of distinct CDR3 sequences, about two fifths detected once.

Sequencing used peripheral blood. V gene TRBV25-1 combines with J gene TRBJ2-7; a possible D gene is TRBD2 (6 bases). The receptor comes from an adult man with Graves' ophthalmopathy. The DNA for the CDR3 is TGTGCCTGCAGCGCCGCGGAGGGACTGAGCTCCTACGAGCAGTACTTC. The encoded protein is CACSAAEGLSSYEQYF.